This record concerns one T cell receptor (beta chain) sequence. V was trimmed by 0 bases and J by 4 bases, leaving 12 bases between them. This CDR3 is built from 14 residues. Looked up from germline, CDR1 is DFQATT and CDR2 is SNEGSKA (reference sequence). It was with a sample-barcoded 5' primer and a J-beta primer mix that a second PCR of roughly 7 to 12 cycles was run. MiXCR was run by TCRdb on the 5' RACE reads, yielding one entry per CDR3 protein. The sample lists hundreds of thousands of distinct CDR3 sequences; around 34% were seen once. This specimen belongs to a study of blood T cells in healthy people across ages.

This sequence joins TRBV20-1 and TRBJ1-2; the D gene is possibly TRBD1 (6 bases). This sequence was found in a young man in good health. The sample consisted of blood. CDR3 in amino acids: CSARDSRGVYGYTF. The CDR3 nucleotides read TGCAGTGCTAGAGATTCGAGGGGGGTCTATGGCTACACCTTC.